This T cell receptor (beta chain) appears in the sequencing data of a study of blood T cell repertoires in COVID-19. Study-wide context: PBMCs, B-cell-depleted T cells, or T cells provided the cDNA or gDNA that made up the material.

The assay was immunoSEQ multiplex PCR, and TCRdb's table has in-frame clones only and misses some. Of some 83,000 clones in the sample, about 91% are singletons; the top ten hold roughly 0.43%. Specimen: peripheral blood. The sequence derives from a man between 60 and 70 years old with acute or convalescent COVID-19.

CDR3: CASHRGYEQYF. CDR3 sequence (DNA): TGTGCCAGCCATAGGGGCTACGAGCAGTACTTC. V is TRBV6-5 and J is TRBJ2-7, with TRBD1 as a possible D gene (5 bases). Trimming took off 8 bases at V and 3 bases at J, with 8 bases between the two ends. The CDR3 has 11 residues. Germline loops: CDR1 MNHEY, CDR2 SVGAGI.